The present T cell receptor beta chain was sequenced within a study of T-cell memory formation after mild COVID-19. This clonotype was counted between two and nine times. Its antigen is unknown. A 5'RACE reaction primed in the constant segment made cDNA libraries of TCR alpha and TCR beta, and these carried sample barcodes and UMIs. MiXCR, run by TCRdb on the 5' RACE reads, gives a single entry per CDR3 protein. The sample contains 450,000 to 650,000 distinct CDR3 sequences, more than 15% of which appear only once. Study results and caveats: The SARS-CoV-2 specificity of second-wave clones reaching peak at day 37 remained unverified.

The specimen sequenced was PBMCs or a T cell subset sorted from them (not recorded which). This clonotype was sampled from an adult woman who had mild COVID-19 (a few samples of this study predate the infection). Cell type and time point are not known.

CDR3 in DNA: TGCAGCGTTGGAGGGGGTGAGTTGTACGAGCAGTACTTC. Protein sequence: CSVGGGELYEQYF. The rearrangement joins TRBV29-1 to TRBJ2-7; weak D call: TRBD1 (6 bases). Germline V gives CDR1 SQVTM, CDR2 ANQGSEA. This CDR3 has 13 amino acids. Trimming removed 4 bases at V and 4 bases at J, with 14 bases between.